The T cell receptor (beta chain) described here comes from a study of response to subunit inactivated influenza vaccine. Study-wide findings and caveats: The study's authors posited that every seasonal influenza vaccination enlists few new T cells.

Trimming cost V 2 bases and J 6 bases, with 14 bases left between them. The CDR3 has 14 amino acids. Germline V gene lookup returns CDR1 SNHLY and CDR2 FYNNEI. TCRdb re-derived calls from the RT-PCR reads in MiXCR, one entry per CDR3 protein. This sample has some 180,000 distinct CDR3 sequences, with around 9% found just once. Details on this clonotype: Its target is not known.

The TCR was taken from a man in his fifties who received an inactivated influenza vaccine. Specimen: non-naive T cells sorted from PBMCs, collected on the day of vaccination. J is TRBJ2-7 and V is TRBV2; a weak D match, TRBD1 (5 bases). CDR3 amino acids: CASSERQTLGEQYF. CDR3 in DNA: TGTGCCAGCAGTGAACGACAGACCCTTGGCGAGCAGTACTTC.